The T cell receptor (beta chain) under discussion was sequenced for a study of early stage breast cancer tumors. As for the study in general: The ER+/PR+/HER2- tumors included eight ductal and a handful of lobular carcinomas. Study-wide results and limits: Tumors had roughly 2.3-fold higher T cell density and higher clonality than adjacent normal breast tissue. Comparing each tissue with blood distinguished tumor from normal in 14 of 16 patients.

About 20-55 mg of tumor tissue was diced per sample. This clone was recorded a few times. Its specificity is not known. Sequenced by immunoSEQ multiplex PCR; TCRdb stores in-frame clones only, minus some. The table includes 25,000 to 35,000 clones, 50% to 75% detected once. The CDR3 has 13 amino acids. V dropped 10 bases and J dropped 1 base, with 14 bases sitting between them. Germline V CDR1 and CDR2: WSHSY, SAAADI. The chain is built from TRBV10-2 and TRBJ2-7, with no clear D. Sequencing was done on a sample of breast tumor tissue. The clonotype was recovered from a person aged 45 to 59 with breast cancer. The CDR3 loop reads CATLGDRSYEQYF. The CDR3 DNA sequence: TGCGCCACCCTCGGAGACCGATCCTACGAGCAGTACTTC.